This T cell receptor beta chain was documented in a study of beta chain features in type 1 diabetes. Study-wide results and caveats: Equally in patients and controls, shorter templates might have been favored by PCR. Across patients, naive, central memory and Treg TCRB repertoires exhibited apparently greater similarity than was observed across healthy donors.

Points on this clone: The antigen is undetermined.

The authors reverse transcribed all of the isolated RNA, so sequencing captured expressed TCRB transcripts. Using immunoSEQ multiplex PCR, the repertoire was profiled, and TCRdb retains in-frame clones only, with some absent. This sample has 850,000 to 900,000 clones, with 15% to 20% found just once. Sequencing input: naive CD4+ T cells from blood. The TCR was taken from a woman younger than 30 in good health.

The CDR3 region has the DNA TGTGCCAGCAGTCCGCGACTAGCGGGAGGCCCCTACGAGCAGTACTTC. Encoded protein: CASSPRLAGGPYEQYF. The chain links TRBV27 to TRBJ2-7; TRBD2 matches at 13 bases. The CDR3 is 16 amino acids. CDR1 is MNHEY, CDR2 SMNVEV, per germline (reference sequence). V was clipped by 5 bases and J by 2 bases; unmatched bases: 6.